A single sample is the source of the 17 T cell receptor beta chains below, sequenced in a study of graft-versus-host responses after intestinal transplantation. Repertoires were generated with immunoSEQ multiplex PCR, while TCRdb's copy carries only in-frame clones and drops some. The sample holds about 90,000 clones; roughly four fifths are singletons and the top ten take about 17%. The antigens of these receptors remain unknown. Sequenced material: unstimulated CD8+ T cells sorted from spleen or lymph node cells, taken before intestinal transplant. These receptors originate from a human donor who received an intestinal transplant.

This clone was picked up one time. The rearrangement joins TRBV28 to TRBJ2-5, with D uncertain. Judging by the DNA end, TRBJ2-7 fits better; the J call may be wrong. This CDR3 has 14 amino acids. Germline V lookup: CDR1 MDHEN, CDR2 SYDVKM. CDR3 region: CASSPEDGSYEQYF. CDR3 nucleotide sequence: TGTGCCAGCAGTCCCGAGGACGGCTCCTACGAGCAGTACTTC.

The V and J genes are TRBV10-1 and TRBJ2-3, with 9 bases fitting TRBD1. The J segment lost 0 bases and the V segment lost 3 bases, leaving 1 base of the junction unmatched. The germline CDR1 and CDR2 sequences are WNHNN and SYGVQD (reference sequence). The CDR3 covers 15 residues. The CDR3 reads CASSEGTGSTDTQYF. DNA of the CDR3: TGCGCCAGCAGTGAAGGGACAGGGAGCACAGATACGCAGTATTTT.

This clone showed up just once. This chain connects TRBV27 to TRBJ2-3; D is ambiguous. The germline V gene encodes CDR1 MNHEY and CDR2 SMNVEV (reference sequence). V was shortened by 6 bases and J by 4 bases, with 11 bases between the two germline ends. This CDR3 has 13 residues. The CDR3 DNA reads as TGTGCCAGCAGCCCCCTAGGCGCAGATACGCAGTATTTT. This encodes CASSPLGADTQYF.

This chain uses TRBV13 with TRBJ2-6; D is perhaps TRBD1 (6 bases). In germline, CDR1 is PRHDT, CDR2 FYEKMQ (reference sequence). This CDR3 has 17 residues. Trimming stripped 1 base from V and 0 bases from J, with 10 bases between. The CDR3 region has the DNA TGTGCCAGCAGCTTAGACAGGGCCCCCTCTGGGGCCAACGTCCTGACTTTC. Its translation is CASSLDRAPSGANVLTF.

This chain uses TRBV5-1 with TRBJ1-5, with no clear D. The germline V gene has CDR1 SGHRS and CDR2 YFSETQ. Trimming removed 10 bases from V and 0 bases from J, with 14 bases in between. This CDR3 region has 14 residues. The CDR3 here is CAATEGYSNQPQHF. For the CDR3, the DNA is TGCGCCGCTACTGAGGGCTATAGCAATCAGCCCCAGCATTTT.

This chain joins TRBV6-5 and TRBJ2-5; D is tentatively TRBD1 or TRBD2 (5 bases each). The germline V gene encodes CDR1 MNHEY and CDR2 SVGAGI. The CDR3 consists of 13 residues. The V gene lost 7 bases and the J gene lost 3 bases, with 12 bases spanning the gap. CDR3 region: CASIEGTEETQYF. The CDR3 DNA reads TGTGCCAGCATTGAAGGGACGGAAGAGACCCAGTACTTC.

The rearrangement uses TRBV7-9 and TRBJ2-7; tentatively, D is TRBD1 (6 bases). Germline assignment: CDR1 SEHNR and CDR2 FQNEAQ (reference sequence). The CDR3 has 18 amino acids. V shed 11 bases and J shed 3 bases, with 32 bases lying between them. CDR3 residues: CAGNTIMTGWMMDYEQYF. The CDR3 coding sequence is TGTGCCGGGAACACTATCATGACAGGCTGGATGATGGACTACGAGCAGTACTTC.

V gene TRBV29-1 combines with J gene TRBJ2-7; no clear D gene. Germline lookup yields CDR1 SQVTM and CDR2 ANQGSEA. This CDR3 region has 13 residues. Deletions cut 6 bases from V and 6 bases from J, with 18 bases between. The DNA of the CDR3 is TGCAGCGTGGGAACTCTAGTGTCTGGCGAGCAGTACTTC. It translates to CSVGTLVSGEQYF.

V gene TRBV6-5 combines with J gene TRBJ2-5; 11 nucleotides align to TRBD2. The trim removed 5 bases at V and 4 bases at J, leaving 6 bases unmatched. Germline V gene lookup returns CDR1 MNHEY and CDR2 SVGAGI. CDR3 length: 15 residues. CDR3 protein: CASSITSGRGETQYF. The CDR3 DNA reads TGTGCCAGCAGTATCACTAGCGGGAGAGGAGAGACCCAGTACTTC.

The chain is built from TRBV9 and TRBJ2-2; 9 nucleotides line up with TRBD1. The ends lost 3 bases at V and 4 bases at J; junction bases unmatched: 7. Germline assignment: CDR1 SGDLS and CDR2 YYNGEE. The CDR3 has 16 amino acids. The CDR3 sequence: CASSEPGQGATGELFF. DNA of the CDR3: TGTGCCAGCAGCGAGCCGGGACAGGGTGCCACCGGGGAGCTGTTTTTT. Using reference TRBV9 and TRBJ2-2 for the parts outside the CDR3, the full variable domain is DSGVTQTPKHLITATGQRVTLRCSPRSGDLSVYWYQQSLDQGLQFLIQYYNGEERAKGNILERFSAQQFPDLHSELNLSSLELGDSALYFCASSEPGQGATGELFFGEGSRLTVL.

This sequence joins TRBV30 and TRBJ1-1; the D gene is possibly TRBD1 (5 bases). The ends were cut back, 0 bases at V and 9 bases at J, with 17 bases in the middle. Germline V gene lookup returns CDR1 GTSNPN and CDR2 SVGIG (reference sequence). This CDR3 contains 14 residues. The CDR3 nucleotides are TGTGCCTGGAGTGTATTAGGGATGGACAATCAAGCTTTCTTT. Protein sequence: CAWSVLGMDNQAFF.

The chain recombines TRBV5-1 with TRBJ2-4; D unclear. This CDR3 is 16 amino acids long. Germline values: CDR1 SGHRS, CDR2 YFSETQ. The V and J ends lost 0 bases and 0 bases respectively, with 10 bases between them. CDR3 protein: CASSLVKGLAKNIQYF. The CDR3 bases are TGCGCCAGCAGCTTGGTCAAGGGTTTAGCCAAAAACATTCAGTACTTC.

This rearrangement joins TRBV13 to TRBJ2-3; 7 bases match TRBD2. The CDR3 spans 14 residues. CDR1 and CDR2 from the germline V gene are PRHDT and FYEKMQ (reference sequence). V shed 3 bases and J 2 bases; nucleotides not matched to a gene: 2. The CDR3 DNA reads TGTGCCAGCAGCTTTACTAGCGACACAGATACGCAGTATTTT. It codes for CASSFTSDTDTQYF.

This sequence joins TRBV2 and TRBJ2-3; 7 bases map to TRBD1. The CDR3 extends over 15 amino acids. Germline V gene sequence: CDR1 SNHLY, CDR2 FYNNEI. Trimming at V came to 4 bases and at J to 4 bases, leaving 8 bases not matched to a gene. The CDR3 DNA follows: TGTGCCAGCAGTGCGTATGAGCAGGGGGCAGATACGCAGTATTTT. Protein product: CASSAYEQGADTQYF.

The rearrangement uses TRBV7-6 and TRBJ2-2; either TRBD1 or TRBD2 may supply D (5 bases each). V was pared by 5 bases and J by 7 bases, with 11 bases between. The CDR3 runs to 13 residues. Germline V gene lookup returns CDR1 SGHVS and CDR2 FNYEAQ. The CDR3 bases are TGTGCCAGCAGCGGTGGGACGATCGGGGAGCTGTTTTTT. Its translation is CASSGGTIGELFF.

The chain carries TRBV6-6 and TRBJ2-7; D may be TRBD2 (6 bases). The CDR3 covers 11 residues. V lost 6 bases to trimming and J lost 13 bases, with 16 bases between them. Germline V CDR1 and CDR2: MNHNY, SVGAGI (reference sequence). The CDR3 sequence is CASRLLANHYF. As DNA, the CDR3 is TGTGCCAGCAGACTGCTAGCGAACCACTACTTC.

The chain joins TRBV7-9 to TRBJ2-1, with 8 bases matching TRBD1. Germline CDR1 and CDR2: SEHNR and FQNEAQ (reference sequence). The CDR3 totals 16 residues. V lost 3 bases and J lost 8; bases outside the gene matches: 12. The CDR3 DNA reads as TGTGCCAGCAGCTTCCCCCCCGGACAGGGACCAGATGAGCAGTTCTTC. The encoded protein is CASSFPPGQGPDEQFF.